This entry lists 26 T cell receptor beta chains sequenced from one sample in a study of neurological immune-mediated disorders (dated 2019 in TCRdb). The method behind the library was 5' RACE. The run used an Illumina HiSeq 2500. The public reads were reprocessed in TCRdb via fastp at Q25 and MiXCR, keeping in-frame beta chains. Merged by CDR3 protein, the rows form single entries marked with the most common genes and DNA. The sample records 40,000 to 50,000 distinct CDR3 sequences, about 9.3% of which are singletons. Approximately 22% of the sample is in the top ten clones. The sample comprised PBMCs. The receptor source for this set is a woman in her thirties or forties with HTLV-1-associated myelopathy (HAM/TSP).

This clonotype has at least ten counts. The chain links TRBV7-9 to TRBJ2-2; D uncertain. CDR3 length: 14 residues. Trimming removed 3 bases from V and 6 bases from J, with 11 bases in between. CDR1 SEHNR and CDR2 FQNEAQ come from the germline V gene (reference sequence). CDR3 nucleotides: TGTGCCAGCAGCTTTAGAATGTCCGCCGGGGAGCTGTTTTTT. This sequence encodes CASSFRMSAGELFF.

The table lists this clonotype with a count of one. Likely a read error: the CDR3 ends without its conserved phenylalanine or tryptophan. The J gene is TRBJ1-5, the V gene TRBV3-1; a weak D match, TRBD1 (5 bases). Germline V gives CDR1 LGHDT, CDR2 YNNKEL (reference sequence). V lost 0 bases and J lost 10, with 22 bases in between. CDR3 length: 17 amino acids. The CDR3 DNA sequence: TGTGCCAGCAGCCAAGATACAGGCCATACCCCGGGGCATCCCCAGCATTTA. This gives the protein CASSQDTGHTPGHPQHL.

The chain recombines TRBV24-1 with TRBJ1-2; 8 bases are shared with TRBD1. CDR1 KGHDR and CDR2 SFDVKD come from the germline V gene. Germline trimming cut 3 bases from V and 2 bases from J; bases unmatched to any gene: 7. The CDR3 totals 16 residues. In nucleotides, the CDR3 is TGTGCCACCAGTGATCCCGGGACAGGCCCCAACTATGGCTACACCTTC. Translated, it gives CATSDPGTGPNYGYTF.

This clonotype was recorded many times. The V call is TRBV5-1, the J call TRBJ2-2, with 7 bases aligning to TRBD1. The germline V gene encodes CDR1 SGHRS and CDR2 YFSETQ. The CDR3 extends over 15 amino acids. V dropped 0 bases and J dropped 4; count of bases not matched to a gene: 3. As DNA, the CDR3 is TGCGCCAGCAGCTTGGGGGACAGTGTCACCGGGGAGCTGTTTTTT. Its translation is CASSLGDSVTGELFF.

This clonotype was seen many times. CDR3 in DNA: TGCAGCGTGACAGCTGGTGAGCAGTACTTC. Its protein is CSVTAGEQYF. The chain combines TRBV29-1 with TRBJ2-7, with a weak D call TRBD1 (5 bases). The CDR3 spans 10 residues. The V end lost 6 bases, the J end lost 7 bases, and 10 bases lay between the germline ends. CDR1 SQVTM and CDR2 ANQGSEA come from the germline V gene.

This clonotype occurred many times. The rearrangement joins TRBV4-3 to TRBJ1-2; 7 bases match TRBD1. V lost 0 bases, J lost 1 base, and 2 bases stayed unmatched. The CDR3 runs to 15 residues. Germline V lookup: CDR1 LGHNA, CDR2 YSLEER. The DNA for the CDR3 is TGCGCCAGCAGCCAAGACAGACAGGGTAACTATGGCTACACCTTC. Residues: CASSQDRQGNYGYTF.

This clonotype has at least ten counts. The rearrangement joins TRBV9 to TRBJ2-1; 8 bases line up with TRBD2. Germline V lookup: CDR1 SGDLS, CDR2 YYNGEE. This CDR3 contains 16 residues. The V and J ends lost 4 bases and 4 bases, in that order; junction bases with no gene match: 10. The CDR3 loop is CASSSTVLAGYNEQFF. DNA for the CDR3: TGTGCCAGCAGCTCCACGGTCCTAGCGGGTTACAATGAGCAGTTCTTC.

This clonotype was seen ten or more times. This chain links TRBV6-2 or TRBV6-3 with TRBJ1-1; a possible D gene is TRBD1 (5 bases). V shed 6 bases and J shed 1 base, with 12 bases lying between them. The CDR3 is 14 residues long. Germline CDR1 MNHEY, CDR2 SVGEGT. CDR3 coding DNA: TGTGCCAGCAGGACCCGGGACCAGAACACTGAAGCTTTCTTT. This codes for CASRTRDQNTEAFF.

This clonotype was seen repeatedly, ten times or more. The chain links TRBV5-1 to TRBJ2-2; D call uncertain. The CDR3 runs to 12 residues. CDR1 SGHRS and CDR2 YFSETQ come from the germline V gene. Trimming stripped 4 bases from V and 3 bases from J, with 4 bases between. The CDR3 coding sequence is TGCGCCAGCAGCACTTACACCGGGGAGCTGTTTTTT. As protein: CASSTYTGELFF.

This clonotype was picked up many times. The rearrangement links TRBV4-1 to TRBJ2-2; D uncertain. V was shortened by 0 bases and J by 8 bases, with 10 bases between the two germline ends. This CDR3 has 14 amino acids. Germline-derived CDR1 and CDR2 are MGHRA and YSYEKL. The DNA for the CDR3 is TGCGCCAGCAGCCAAGATGTGGGTACAGGGGAGCTGTTTTTT. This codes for CASSQDVGTGELFF.

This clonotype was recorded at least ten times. The DNA of the CDR3 is TGCGCCAGCAGCCCCTCAGGGGAACCCCCCTACAATGAGCAGTTCTTC. Protein: CASSPSGEPPYNEQFF. This chain connects TRBV5-1 to TRBJ2-1, with D tentatively TRBD1 (6 bases). Germline CDR1 and CDR2: SGHRS and YFSETQ. The CDR3 has 16 residues. The germline V and J ends were trimmed by 4 bases and 2 bases, with 16 bases remaining between them.

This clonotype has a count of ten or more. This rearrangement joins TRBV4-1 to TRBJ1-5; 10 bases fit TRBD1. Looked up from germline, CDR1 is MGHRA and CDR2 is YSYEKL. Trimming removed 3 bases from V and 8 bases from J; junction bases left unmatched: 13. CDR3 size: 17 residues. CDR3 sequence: CASSQSGQGFFLEPQHF. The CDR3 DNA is TGCGCCAGCAGCCAGTCGGGACAGGGGTTCTTTTTGGAGCCCCAGCATTTT.

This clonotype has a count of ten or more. The CDR3 here is CASSQERPGFGNTIYF. CDR3 in DNA: TGTGCCAGCAGCCAGGAACGCCCGGGATTCGGAAACACCATATATTTT. The chain combines TRBV3-2 with TRBJ1-3; the DNA was not compared with TRBD1, the D call given in the table. TRBV3-2 is a listed pseudogene. The CDR3 totals 16 residues.

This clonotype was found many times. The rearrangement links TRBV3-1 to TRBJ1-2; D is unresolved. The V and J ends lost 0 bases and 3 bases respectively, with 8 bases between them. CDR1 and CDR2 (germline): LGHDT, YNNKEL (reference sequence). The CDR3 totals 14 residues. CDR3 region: CASSQDSQDYGYTF. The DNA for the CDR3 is TGTGCCAGCAGCCAAGATTCCCAGGACTATGGCTACACCTTC.

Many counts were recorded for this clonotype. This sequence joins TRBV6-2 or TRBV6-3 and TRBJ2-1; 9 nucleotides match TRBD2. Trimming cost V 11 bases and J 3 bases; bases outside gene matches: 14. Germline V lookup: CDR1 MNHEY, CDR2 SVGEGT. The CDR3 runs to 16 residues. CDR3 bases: TGTGCCTGCCAATGGGCGGGGGGGCCGCTCTACAATGAGCAGTTCTTC. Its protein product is CACQWAGGPLYNEQFF.

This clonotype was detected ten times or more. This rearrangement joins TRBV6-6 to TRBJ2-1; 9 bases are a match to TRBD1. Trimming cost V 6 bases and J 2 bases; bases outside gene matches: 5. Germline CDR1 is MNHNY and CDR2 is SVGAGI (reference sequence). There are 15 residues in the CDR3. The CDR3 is CASRQGQGPYNEQFF. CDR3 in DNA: TGTGCCAGCAGGCAAGGACAGGGGCCCTACAATGAGCAGTTCTTC.

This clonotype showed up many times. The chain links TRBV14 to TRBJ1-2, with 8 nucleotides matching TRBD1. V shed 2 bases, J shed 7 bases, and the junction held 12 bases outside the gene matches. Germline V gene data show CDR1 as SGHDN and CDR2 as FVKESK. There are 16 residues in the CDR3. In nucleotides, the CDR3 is TGTGCCAGCAGCCAAAGGGACCGGGACAGGAATGCTGGCTACACCTTC. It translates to CASSQRDRDRNAGYTF.

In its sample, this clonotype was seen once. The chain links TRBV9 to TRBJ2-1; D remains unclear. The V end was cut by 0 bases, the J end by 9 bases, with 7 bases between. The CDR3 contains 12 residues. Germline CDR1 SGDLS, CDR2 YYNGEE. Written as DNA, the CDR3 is TGTGCCAGCAGCGTAGTAGACGGTGAGCAGTTCTTC. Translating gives CASSVVDGEQFF.

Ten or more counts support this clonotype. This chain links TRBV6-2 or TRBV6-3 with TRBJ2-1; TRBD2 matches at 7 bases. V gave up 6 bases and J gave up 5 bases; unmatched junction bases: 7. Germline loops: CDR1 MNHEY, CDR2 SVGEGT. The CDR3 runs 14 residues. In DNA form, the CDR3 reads TGTGCCAGCAGCGCTGGGGGGGTGGACAATGAGCAGTTCTTC. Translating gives CASSAGGVDNEQFF.

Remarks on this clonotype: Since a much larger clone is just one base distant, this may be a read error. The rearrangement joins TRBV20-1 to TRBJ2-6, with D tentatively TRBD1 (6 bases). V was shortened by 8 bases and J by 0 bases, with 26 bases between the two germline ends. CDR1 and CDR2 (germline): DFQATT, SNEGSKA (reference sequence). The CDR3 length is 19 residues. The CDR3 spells CSSTPGTGQISSGANVLTF. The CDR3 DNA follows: TGCAGTTCTACGCCCGGAACCGGACAGATCTCCTCTGGGGCCAACGTCCTGACTTTC.

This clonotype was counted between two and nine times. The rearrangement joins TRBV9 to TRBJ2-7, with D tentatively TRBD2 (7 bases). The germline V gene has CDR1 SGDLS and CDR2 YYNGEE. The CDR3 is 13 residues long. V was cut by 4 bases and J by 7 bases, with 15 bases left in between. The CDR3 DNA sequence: TGTGCCAGCAGCCCGGGGGGCCCCCTGGAGCAGTACTTC. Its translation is CASSPGGPLEQYF.

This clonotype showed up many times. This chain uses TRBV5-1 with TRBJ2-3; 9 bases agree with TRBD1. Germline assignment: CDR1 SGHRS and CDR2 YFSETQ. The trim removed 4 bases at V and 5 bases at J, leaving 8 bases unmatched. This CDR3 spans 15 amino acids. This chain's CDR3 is CASSLWTGEGDTQYF. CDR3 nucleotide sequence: TGCGCCAGCAGCCTCTGGACAGGGGAAGGAGATACGCAGTATTTT.

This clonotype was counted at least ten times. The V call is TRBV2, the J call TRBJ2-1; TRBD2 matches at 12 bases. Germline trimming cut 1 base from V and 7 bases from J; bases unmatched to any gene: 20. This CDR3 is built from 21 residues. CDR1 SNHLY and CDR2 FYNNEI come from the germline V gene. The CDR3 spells CASSEVTAASGGAPNGNEQFF. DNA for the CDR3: TGTGCCAGCAGTGAAGTTACTGCGGCTAGCGGGGGGGCCCCTAATGGAAATGAGCAGTTCTTC. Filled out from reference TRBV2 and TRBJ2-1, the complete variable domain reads EPEVTQTPSHQVTQMGQEVILRCVPISNHLYFYWYRQILGQKVEFLVSFYNNEISEKSEIFDDQFSVERPDGSNFTLKIRSTKLEDSAMYFCASSEVTAASGGAPNGNEQFFGPGTRLTVL.

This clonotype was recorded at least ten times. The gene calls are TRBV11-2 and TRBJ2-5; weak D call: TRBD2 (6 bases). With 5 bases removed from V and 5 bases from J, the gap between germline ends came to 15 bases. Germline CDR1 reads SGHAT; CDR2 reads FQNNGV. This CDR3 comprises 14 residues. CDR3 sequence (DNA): TGTGCCAGCAGCCTCACGGGCGGGGTGGAGACCCAGTACTTC. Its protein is CASSLTGGVETQYF.

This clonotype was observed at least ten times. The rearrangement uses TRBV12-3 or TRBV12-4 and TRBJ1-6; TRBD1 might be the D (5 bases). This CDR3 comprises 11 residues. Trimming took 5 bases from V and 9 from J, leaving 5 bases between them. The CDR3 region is CASSGGSPLHF. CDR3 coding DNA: TGTGCCAGCAGTGGGGGTTCACCCCTCCACTTT.

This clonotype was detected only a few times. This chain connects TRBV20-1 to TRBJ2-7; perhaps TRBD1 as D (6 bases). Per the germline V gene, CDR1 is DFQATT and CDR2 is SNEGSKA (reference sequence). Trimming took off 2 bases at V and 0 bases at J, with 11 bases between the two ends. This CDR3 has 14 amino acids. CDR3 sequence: CSARRGDISYEQYF. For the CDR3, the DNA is TGCAGTGCTAGACGAGGGGACATCTCCTACGAGCAGTACTTC.